This entry lists 17 T cell receptor beta chains sequenced from one sample in a study of T cell repertoires in cytomegalovirus infection. TCRdb ran MiXCR on the reads and lists one entry per CDR3 protein. In the table there are fewer than 250,000 distinct CDR3 sequences, roughly 12% of which are singletons. The source material was PBMCs. These receptors were obtained from a human donor in good health (CMV status not recorded). Some clones in this sample may be carry-over from other donors' samples.

This clonotype occurred many times. The chain links TRBV7-2 to TRBJ2-3, with TRBD2 identical over 8 bases. J gave up 2 bases and V 3 bases, and 4 bases lay outside the gene matches. Germline lookup yields CDR1 SGHTA and CDR2 FQGNSA. The CDR3 runs to 15 residues. In DNA form, the CDR3 reads TGTGCCAGCAGCTTCTGGGGACTAGACACAGATACGCAGTATTTT. It codes for CASSFWGLDTDTQYF. Filled out from reference TRBV7-2 and TRBJ2-3, the complete variable domain reads GAGVSQSPSNKVTEKGKDVELRCDPISGHTALYWYRQSLGQGLEFLIYFQGNSAPDKSGLPSDRFSAERTGGSVSTLTIQRTQQEDSAVYLCASSFWGLDTDTQYFGPGTRLTVL.

This clonotype was detected many times. The rearrangement joins TRBV7-9 to TRBJ2-1; D is possibly TRBD2 (6 bases). This CDR3 comprises 12 residues. The V end was cut by 0 bases, the J end by 12 bases, with 9 bases between. The germline V gene has CDR1 SEHNR and CDR2 FQNEAQ (reference sequence). CDR3 nucleotide sequence: TGTGCCAGCAGCTTAGCCGGGAGCGGGCAGTTCTTC. The encoded protein is CASSLAGSGQFF. The full variable domain, completed using reference TRBV7-9 and TRBJ2-1, is DTGVSQNPRHKITKRGQNVTFRCDPISEHNRLYWYRQTLGQGPEFLTYFQNEAQLEKSRLLSDRFSAERPKGSFSTLEIQRTEQGDSAMYLCASSLAGSGQFFGPGTRLTVL.

This clonotype was seen repeatedly, ten times or more. The chain couples TRBV19 to TRBJ2-1; D possibly corresponds to TRBD1 (6 bases). This CDR3 has 12 amino acids. The ends were cut back, 3 bases at V and 13 bases at J, with 13 bases in the middle. Germline CDR1 reads LNHDA; CDR2 reads SQIVND (reference sequence). This CDR3 reads CASSILQGIQFF. The CDR3 DNA is TGTGCCAGTAGTATTCTACAGGGTATACAGTTCTTC.

The rearrangement joins TRBV5-1 to TRBJ2-1; either TRBD1 or TRBD2 may supply D (5 bases each). CDR1 SGHRS and CDR2 YFSETQ come from the germline V gene. This CDR3 spans 15 amino acids. Trimming took 3 bases from V and 6 from J, leaving 16 bases between them. CDR3 DNA sequence: TGCGCCAGCAGCTCCGGGACCGTGGCTGCCAATGAGCAGTTCTTC. Amino acids: CASSSGTVAANEQFF.

The table lists this clonotype with many counts. J is TRBJ2-6 and V is TRBV6-2 or TRBV6-3; the D gene is possibly TRBD1 (5 bases). The CDR3 loop spans 17 amino acids. Germline V lookup: CDR1 MNHEY, CDR2 SVGEGT. With 7 bases removed from V and 0 bases from J, the gap between germline ends came to 16 bases. The CDR3 loop reads CASTLRARASGANVLTF. CDR3 coding DNA: TGTGCCAGCACCCTACGGGCCAGGGCCTCTGGGGCCAACGTCCTGACTTTC.

V and J are TRBV5-4 and TRBJ1-2; D may be TRBD1 (6 bases). This CDR3 contains 15 residues. Looked up from germline, CDR1 is SGHNT and CDR2 is YYREEE (reference sequence). Trimming took off 4 bases at V and 7 bases at J, with 20 bases between the two ends. In nucleotides, the CDR3 is TGTGCCAGCAGCCAGGACAGAGTTCCTCGGTCTGGCTACACCTTC. Its translation is CASSQDRVPRSGYTF.

In its sample, this clonotype was seen a few times. The chain joins TRBV20-1 to TRBJ2-1, with D perhaps TRBD2 (6 bases). CDR1 and CDR2 (germline): DFQATT, SNEGSKA (reference sequence). CDR3 size: 15 residues. Trimming cost V 0 bases and J 2 bases, with 11 bases left between them. CDR3 sequence: CSARDGQRAYNEQFF. CDR3 bases: TGCAGTGCTAGAGATGGGCAGCGGGCCTACAATGAGCAGTTCTTC.

This clonotype was recorded many times. The chain couples TRBV7-2 to TRBJ1-4; D not certain. Per germline, CDR1 SGHTA and CDR2 FQGNSA. This CDR3 has 14 residues. Trimming took 4 bases from V and 0 from J, leaving 6 bases between them. The CDR3 here is CASSSSATNEKLFF. Written as DNA, the CDR3 is TGTGCCAGCAGCTCGAGTGCAACTAATGAAAAACTGTTTTTT.

This clonotype was detected ten times or more. The genes are TRBV20-1 and TRBJ2-3; no clear D gene. V was shortened by 0 bases and J by 7 bases, with 8 bases between the two germline ends. Germline V gene data show CDR1 as DFQATT and CDR2 as SNEGSKA (reference sequence). The CDR3 consists of 12 residues. The CDR3 reads CSARDKGNTQYF. CDR3 coding DNA: TGCAGTGCTAGAGACAAGGGTAATACGCAGTATTTT.

The chain couples TRBV4-3 to TRBJ2-7, with no clear D. V dropped 0 bases and J dropped 3 bases, with 12 bases sitting between them. The length of the CDR3 is 15 residues. Germline V gene sequence: CDR1 LGHNA, CDR2 YSLEER. For the CDR3, the DNA is TGCGCCAGCAGCCAAGATGATTCGTGGAGCTACGAGCAGTACTTC. Its translation is CASSQDDSWSYEQYF.

The V call is TRBV29-1, the J call TRBJ1-1; the D gene is possibly TRBD1 (5 bases). Trimming removed 4 bases at V and 1 base at J, with 13 bases between. The CDR3 is 14 amino acids. Germline V gene lookup returns CDR1 SQVTM and CDR2 ANQGSEA. DNA of the CDR3: TGCAGCGTTGCCTGGGACCAAGGGAACACTGAAGCTTTCTTT. Its translation: CSVAWDQGNTEAFF.

This clonotype was detected a few times. The rearrangement joins TRBV29-1 to TRBJ2-7, with 7 bases that match TRBD1. After removal of 7 bases from V and 4 bases from J, the junction contained 10 bases not matched to a gene. The CDR3 has 13 amino acids. Per the germline V gene, CDR1 is SQVTM and CDR2 is ANQGSEA. The DNA for the CDR3 is TGCAGCGCCAAACAGGGGCAAGGATACGAGCAGTACTTC. It codes for CSAKQGQGYEQYF.

This sequence joins TRBV2 and TRBJ2-5; D is unclear. Per the germline V gene, CDR1 is SNHLY and CDR2 is FYNNEI. V was trimmed by 4 bases and J by 2 bases, leaving 8 bases between them. The CDR3 has 13 amino acids. The CDR3 reads CASSGLAQETQYF. CDR3 bases: TGTGCCAGCAGTGGACTTGCACAAGAGACCCAGTACTTC.

This rearrangement joins TRBV20-1 to TRBJ2-7; D is perhaps TRBD1 (5 bases). Trimming stripped 4 bases from V and 3 bases from J, with 13 bases between. The germline CDR1 and CDR2 sequences are DFQATT and SNEGSKA (reference sequence). The CDR3 loop spans 13 amino acids. The CDR3 DNA reads as TGCAGTGCTATCGGACACCCTGGCTACGAGCAGTACTTC. Its translation is CSAIGHPGYEQYF.

The rearrangement joins TRBV6-1 to TRBJ2-3; no reliable D call. The germline gives CDR1 MNHNS, CDR2 SASEGT. This CDR3 contains 11 residues. V lost 4 bases, J lost 6 bases, and 5 bases lay in between. As DNA, the CDR3 is TGTGCCAGCAGTGCCAGTGATACGCAGTATTTT. Encoded protein: CASSASDTQYF.

Many counts were recorded for this clonotype. The chain couples TRBV7-2 to TRBJ2-2; D call uncertain. Trimming stripped 2 bases from V and 9 bases from J, with 13 bases between. Germline CDR1 and CDR2: SGHTA and FQGNSA. This CDR3 has 14 amino acids. The CDR3 bases are TGTGCCAGCAGCTTACTGGGTCTGGTCCGGGAGCTGTTTTTT. Translation gives CASSLLGLVRELFF.

This clonotype has at least ten counts. The chain couples TRBV6-5 to TRBJ1-6; D possibly corresponds to TRBD1 (5 bases). The CDR3 contains 14 residues. Germline CDR1 is MNHEY and CDR2 is SVGAGI. Trimming removed 4 bases at V and 3 bases at J, with 7 bases between. For the CDR3, the DNA is TGTGCCAGCAGTTCGGACAACTATAATTCACCCCTCCACTTT. Its translation: CASSSDNYNSPLHF.